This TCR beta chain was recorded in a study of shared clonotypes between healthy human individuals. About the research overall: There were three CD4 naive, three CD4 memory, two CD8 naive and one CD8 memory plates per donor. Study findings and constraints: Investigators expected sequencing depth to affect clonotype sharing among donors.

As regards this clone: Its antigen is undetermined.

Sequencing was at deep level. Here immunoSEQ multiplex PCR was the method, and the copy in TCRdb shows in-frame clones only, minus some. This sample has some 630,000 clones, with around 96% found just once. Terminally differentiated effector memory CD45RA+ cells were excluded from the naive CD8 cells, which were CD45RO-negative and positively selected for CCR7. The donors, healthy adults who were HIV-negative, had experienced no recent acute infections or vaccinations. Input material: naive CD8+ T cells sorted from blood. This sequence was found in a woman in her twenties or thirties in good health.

The CDR3 sequence: CSEMTGPFGETQYF. CDR3 nucleotides: TGCAGCGAGATGACAGGGCCTTTTGGGGAGACCCAGTACTTC. This sequence joins TRBV29-1 and TRBJ2-5; 7 nucleotides line up with TRBD1. CDR1 is SQVTM and CDR2 is ANQGSEA in the germline V gene. V lost 7 bases to trimming and J lost 5 bases; unmatched junction nucleotides: 13. CDR3 length equals 14 residues.